The 18 T cell receptor beta chains reported below all come from one sample, sequenced in a study of identical twins. Using its own MiXCR run on the 5' RACE reads, TCRdb lists one record per CDR3 protein. This table has hundreds of thousands of distinct CDR3 sequences, 5.5% to 6.5% appearing once. What was sequenced was naive T cells sorted from blood. These receptor sequences come from a man aged 18 to 30 in good health.

This clonotype was seen a few times. V is TRBV4-1 and J is TRBJ2-1; D call uncertain. Germline CDR1 MGHRA, CDR2 YSYEKL. The ends were cut back, 1 base at V and 1 base at J, with 11 bases in the middle. This CDR3 comprises 16 residues. The CDR3 spells CASSQGRAASYNEQFF. CDR3 nucleotide sequence: TGCGCCAGCAGCCAAGGTAGAGCTGCATCCTACAATGAGCAGTTCTTC.

V and J are TRBV4-2 and TRBJ2-1, with TRBD2 as a possible D gene (6 bases). Trimming took off 4 bases at V and 3 bases at J, with 13 bases between the two ends. The CDR3 sequence is 15 residues long. Germline V gives CDR1 LGHNA, CDR2 YNFKEQ. The CDR3 here is CASSPPTGDYNEQFF. CDR3 in DNA: TGTGCCAGCAGCCCCCCGACGGGAGACTACAATGAGCAGTTCTTC.

This clonotype has a count of ten or more. This chain connects TRBV5-1 to TRBJ2-3; a weak D match, TRBD2 (6 bases). The length of the CDR3 is 16 residues. Trimming removed 2 bases at V and 0 bases at J, with 13 bases between. Germline V gene lookup returns CDR1 SGHRS and CDR2 YFSETQ. DNA of the CDR3: TGCGCCAGCAGCTTCCCGCAGGGAGGTAGCACAGATACGCAGTATTTT. Translating gives CASSFPQGGSTDTQYF.

The chain is built from TRBV6-2 or TRBV6-3 and TRBJ2-7; D gene ambiguous. The germline gives CDR1 MNHEY, CDR2 SVGEGT. The ends were cut back, 2 bases at V and 3 bases at J, with 5 bases in the middle. This CDR3 comprises 12 residues. The CDR3 region has the DNA TGTGCCAGCAGTTACCTAGACTACGAGCAGTACTTC. It is translated as CASSYLDYEQYF.

This chain connects TRBV5-1 to TRBJ2-7; D possibly matches TRBD1 or TRBD2 (5 bases each). V was pared by 4 bases and J by 0 bases, with 14 bases between. The CDR3 is 15 residues long. In germline, CDR1 is SGHRS, CDR2 YFSETQ. CDR3 amino acids: CASSPGPGPSYEQYF. The CDR3 DNA reads TGCGCCAGCAGCCCGGGGCCCGGGCCCTCCTACGAGCAGTACTTC.

This clonotype was counted ten times or more. This chain connects TRBV3-1 to TRBJ2-2; the match to TRBD1 covers 8 bases. V lost 7 bases to trimming and J lost 2 bases; unmatched junction nucleotides: 9. The germline CDR1 and CDR2 sequences are LGHDT and YNNKEL (reference sequence). The CDR3 totals 16 residues. The CDR3: CASNNAGTGNTGELFF. CDR3 DNA sequence: TGTGCCAGCAACAACGCCGGGACAGGAAACACCGGGGAGCTGTTTTTT.

This clonotype was seen a handful of times. The chain joins TRBV6-1 to TRBJ1-1, with 8 bases matching TRBD1. This CDR3 spans 17 amino acids. CDR1 is MNHNS and CDR2 is SASEGT in the germline V gene. V lost 1 base to trimming and J lost 0 bases; unmatched junction nucleotides: 7. This CDR3 reads CASSEGGQGGLNTEAFF. In DNA form, the CDR3 reads TGTGCCAGCAGTGAAGGTGGACAGGGTGGATTGAACACTGAAGCTTTCTTT.

This clonotype was seen repeatedly, ten times or more. This rearrangement joins TRBV7-2 to TRBJ2-2, with a weak D call TRBD1 (5 bases). The CDR3 is made up of 14 amino acids. V gave up 4 bases and J gave up 5 bases, with 11 bases separating them. In germline, CDR1 is SGHTA, CDR2 FQGNSA. CDR3: CASSSGQRTGELFF. CDR3 bases: TGTGCCAGCAGCTCCGGACAAAGAACCGGGGAGCTGTTTTTT.

In this sample, this clonotype turned up many times. The chain has TRBV27 and TRBJ2-1; 11 bases agree with TRBD2. The CDR3 has 16 residues. The junction had 9 bases not matched to a gene; V was cut back by 5 bases and J by 6 bases. CDR1 is MNHEY, CDR2 SMNVEV, per germline (reference sequence). CDR3 nucleotide sequence: TGTGCCAGCAGTACTCTCGGGACTAGCGGAAGCAATGAGCAGTTCTTC. The encoded protein is CASSTLGTSGSNEQFF.

The genes are TRBV7-2 and TRBJ2-7, with D possibly matching TRBD1 (6 bases). This CDR3 is 15 amino acids long. CDR1 SGHTA and CDR2 FQGNSA come from the germline V gene. V was cut by 4 bases and J by 5 bases, with 18 bases left in between. The CDR3 DNA sequence: TGTGCCAGCAGCTCTTGGACAGTCCTGGGCGACGAGCAGTACTTC. This gives the protein CASSSWTVLGDEQYF.

This sequence joins TRBV11-2 and TRBJ2-7; D is unresolved. V gave up 3 bases and J gave up 2 bases, with 8 bases separating them. This CDR3 is 13 amino acids long. The V gene's germline CDR1 is SGHAT and CDR2 FQNNGV. This chain's CDR3 is CASSFNSPYEQYV. In DNA, the CDR3 is TGTGCCAGCAGCTTTAACAGCCCCTACGAGCAGTACGTC.

This clonotype was counted a few times. The rearrangement uses TRBV12-3 or TRBV12-4 and TRBJ2-1; D uncertain. The CDR3 has 13 residues. Deletions cut 7 bases from V and 1 base from J, with 8 bases between. Here the CDR3 DNA reads TGTGCCAGCACCTTGGGGTCCTACAATGAGCAGTTCTTC. This encodes CASTLGSYNEQFF.

V gene TRBV28 combines with J gene TRBJ1-3; tentative D call: TRBD1 (6 bases). Trimming pared 3 bases from V and 4 bases from J, leaving 10 bases between. The CDR3 consists of 14 residues. The germline V gene has CDR1 MDHEN and CDR2 SYDVKM. The CDR3 DNA reads as TGTGCCAGCAGTTTCCGGGGGCGCGGAAACACCATATATTTT. Protein sequence: CASSFRGRGNTIYF.

The table lists this clonotype with many counts. V is TRBV5-1 and J is TRBJ2-3; D perhaps matches TRBD2 (6 bases). V was trimmed by 0 bases and J by 6 bases, leaving 14 bases between them. This CDR3 region has 15 residues. Germline CDR1 and CDR2: SGHRS and YFSETQ. Written as DNA, the CDR3 is TGCGCCAGCAGCTTGGAAGGAATCCGGGGGGATACGCAGTATTTT. Protein product: CASSLEGIRGDTQYF.

This clonotype was seen ten or more times. The chain recombines TRBV20-1 with TRBJ2-2; D is undetermined. Trimming cost V 0 bases and J 3 bases, with 8 bases left between them. From germline, CDR1 is DFQATT and CDR2 SNEGSKA (reference sequence). The CDR3 is 14 amino acids. As DNA, the CDR3 is TGCAGTGCTAGAGATCCGCATCACACCGGGGAGCTGTTTTTT. This sequence encodes CSARDPHHTGELFF.

J is TRBJ2-7 and V is TRBV25-1; TRBD1 matches 11 bases. J gave up 6 bases and V 3 bases, and 7 bases lay outside the gene matches. This CDR3 has 15 residues. Germline CDR1 MGHDK, CDR2 SYGVNS. The CDR3 coding sequence is TGTGCCAGCAGTGACCTGGACAGGGGGCGACGCGAGCAGTACTTC. Encoded protein: CASSDLDRGRREQYF.

This clonotype was picked up many times. This chain joins TRBV27 and TRBJ2-2; 7 bases fit TRBD1. Unmatched junction bases numbered 5, after V lost 10 bases and J lost 6 bases. The CDR3 runs 12 residues. Per germline, CDR1 MNHEY and CDR2 SMNVEV (reference sequence). The CDR3 reads CANDRAPGELFF. The DNA for the CDR3 is TGTGCCAATGACAGGGCCCCCGGGGAGCTGTTTTTT.

Only a few counts were recorded for this clonotype. The chain links TRBV5-5 to TRBJ2-7; 10 nucleotides agree with TRBD2. The CDR3 covers 12 residues. Germline assignment: CDR1 SGHKS and CDR2 YYEKEE (reference sequence). Trimming removed 5 bases from V and 7 bases from J; junction bases left unmatched: 3. The CDR3 protein is CASRPLAGEQYF. The CDR3 coding sequence is TGTGCCAGCAGGCCACTAGCGGGGGAGCAGTACTTC. The complete variable domain, with remaining parts taken from reference TRBV5-5 and TRBJ2-7, reads DAGVTQSPTHLIKTRGQQVTLRCSPISGHKSVSWYQQVLGQGPQFIFQYYEKEERGRGNFPDRFSARQFPNYSSELNVNALLLGDSALYLCASRPLAGEQYFGPGTRLTVT.